One sample yielded the 25 T cell receptor beta chains listed below, sequenced in a study of blood T cell repertoires in COVID-19. Using immunoSEQ multiplex PCR, the repertoire was profiled, and TCRdb retains in-frame clones only, with some absent. In the table there are 70,000 to 100,000 clones, roughly 80% of which are singletons. Sequencing was done on a sample of peripheral blood. These receptors were obtained from an elderly woman with acute or convalescent COVID-19.

The chain links TRBV7-2 to TRBJ1-5, with D hard to call. CDR3 length: 14 amino acids. V was cut by 5 bases and J by 0 bases, with 8 bases left in between. In germline, CDR1 is SGHTA, CDR2 FQGNSA. The CDR3 DNA is TGTGCCAGCAGCATGAGGGCTAGCAATCAGCCCCAGCATTTT. Its protein product is CASSMRASNQPQHF.

The chain has TRBV5-1 and TRBJ1-2; a weak D match, TRBD1 (6 bases). The V gene's germline CDR1 is SGHRS and CDR2 YFSETQ. The CDR3 extends over 14 amino acids. The ends were cut back, 0 bases at V and 6 bases at J, with 12 bases in the middle. This CDR3 is CASSLGGGMDGYTF. Here the CDR3 DNA reads TGCGCCAGCAGCTTGGGAGGGGGTATGGATGGCTACACCTTC.

The chain has TRBV7-2 and TRBJ1-5; D not resolved. The CDR3 has 15 amino acids. CDR1 and CDR2 from the germline V gene are SGHTA and FQGNSA. V was cut by 1 base and J by 2 bases, with 9 bases left in between. The CDR3 coding sequence is TGTGCCAGCAGCTTAGGAGGGAACGGCAATCAGCCCCAGCATTTT. Translated: CASSLGGNGNQPQHF.

The V gene is TRBV11-2, the J gene TRBJ1-2; 9 bases match TRBD1. The CDR3 has 16 residues. J lost 4 bases, V lost 0 bases, and 6 bases had no gene match. Germline V gene sequence: CDR1 SGHAT, CDR2 FQNNGV. In nucleotides, the CDR3 is TGTGCCAGCAGCTTAGATAGTGGACAGGGGAGCTATGGCTACACCTTC. It translates to CASSLDSGQGSYGYTF.

The chain joins TRBV24-1 to TRBJ2-1; TRBD2 matches at 8 bases. J gave up 1 base and V 11 bases, and 3 bases lay outside the gene matches. Germline CDR1 and CDR2: KGHDR and SFDVKD. This CDR3 spans 13 amino acids. The CDR3 DNA reads TGTGCCATTTCGGGGGGGTCCTACAATGAGCAGTTCTTC. The encoded protein is CAISGGSYNEQFF.

This chain uses TRBV28 with TRBJ2-7; D not resolved. The germline V gene has CDR1 MDHEN and CDR2 SYDVKM. CDR3 length equals 10 residues. V lost 8 bases to trimming and J lost 4 bases, with 6 bases between them. CDR3 sequence: CASSVYEQYF. The CDR3 nucleotides are TGTGCCAGCTCTGTATACGAGCAGTACTTC. Together with reference TRBV28 and TRBJ2-7, the CDR3 gives the full variable domain: DVKVTQSSRYLVKRTGEKVFLECVQDMDHENMFWYRQDPGLGLRLIYFSYDVKMKEKGDIPEGYSVSREKKERFSLILESASTNQTSMYLCASSVYEQYFGPGTRLTVT.

V is TRBV21-1 and J is TRBJ1-1. TRBV21-1 is a documented pseudogene. The length of the CDR3 is 10 residues. CDR3 sequence: CARTTVEAFF. The CDR3, as DNA: TGTGCCAGAACCACGGTGGAAGCTTTCTTT.

This clone was picked up a small number of times. The chain is built from TRBV10-3 and TRBJ1-3; weak D call: TRBD1 (5 bases). Germline V gene sequence: CDR1 ENHRY, CDR2 SYGVKD. The CDR3 loop spans 16 amino acids. Trimming removed 3 bases from V and 0 bases from J, with 12 bases in between. For the CDR3, the DNA is TGTGCCATCAGTGAATTGCAGGGCTTCTCTGGAAACACCATATATTTT. Protein product: CAISELQGFSGNTIYF.

This clone has just one count. The chain joins TRBV4-1 to TRBJ2-7; 8 positions agree with TRBD2. V lost 3 bases and J lost 0; bases outside the gene matches: 13. The germline gives CDR1 MGHRA, CDR2 YSYEKL. This CDR3 comprises 18 residues. CDR3 protein: CASSQGSQRGSYSYEQYF. CDR3 nucleotides: TGCGCCAGCAGCCAGGGCTCCCAGCGGGGGTCCTACTCCTACGAGCAGTACTTC.

The CDR3 region is CSVEGQGTDTQYF. The CDR3 region has the DNA TGCAGCGTTGAAGGGCAGGGAACAGATACGCAGTATTTT. V is TRBV29-1 and J is TRBJ2-3; perhaps TRBD1 as D (5 bases). Per the germline V gene, CDR1 is SQVTM and CDR2 is ANQGSEA. Trimming removed 1 base at V and 3 bases at J, with 8 bases between. The CDR3 contains 13 residues.

The chain recombines TRBV24-1 with TRBJ2-3; D may be TRBD2 (7 bases). Trimming took 9 bases from V and 2 from J, leaving 11 bases between them. The CDR3 contains 13 residues. Per germline, CDR1 KGHDR and CDR2 SFDVKD. CDR3 coding DNA: TGTGCCACCGAGGGGGGGCTCACAGATACGCAGTATTTT. This gives the protein CATEGGLTDTQYF.

V and J are TRBV28 and TRBJ2-7; TRBD2 might be the D (7 bases). The CDR3 is 17 amino acids. Per the germline V gene, CDR1 is MDHEN and CDR2 is SYDVKM. V was shortened by 3 bases and J by 3 bases, with 21 bases between the two germline ends. The DNA of the CDR3 is TGTGCCAGCAGTTTGCCCCGGGGGGCGGGGCCTTACTACGAGCAGTACTTC. Encoded protein: CASSLPRGAGPYYEQYF.

V usage is TRBV19 and J usage is TRBJ1-6; 7 bases are a match to TRBD1. The trim removed 5 bases at V and 7 bases at J, leaving 8 bases unmatched. This CDR3 region has 15 residues. Germline V gene sequence: CDR1 LNHDA, CDR2 SQIVND (reference sequence). CDR3 region: CASSLQGSNNSPLHF. The CDR3, as DNA: TGTGCCAGTAGTCTACAGGGGAGCAACAATTCACCCCTCCACTTT.

V is TRBV7-9 and J is TRBJ2-4; D might be TRBD2 (6 bases). The CDR3 has 14 amino acids. The ends were cut back, 0 bases at V and 7 bases at J, with 10 bases in the middle. Germline values: CDR1 SEHNR, CDR2 FQNEAQ (reference sequence). CDR3 nucleotides: TGTGCCAGCAGCTTAGCTGCGGGGTTCAACATTCAGTACTTC. Translated: CASSLAAGFNIQYF.

V is TRBV7-3 and J is TRBJ2-3, with D possibly being TRBD2 (7 bases). V was trimmed by 0 bases and J by 1 base, leaving 8 bases between them. The CDR3 runs to 15 residues. Germline CDR1 reads SGHTA; CDR2 reads FQGTGA. The CDR3 sequence is CASSLTGGRTDTQYF. The CDR3 region has the DNA TGTGCCAGCAGCTTAACGGGGGGGCGCACAGATACGCAGTATTTT.

The rearrangement links TRBV2 to TRBJ2-7; 7 bases map to TRBD2. The germline V gene has CDR1 SNHLY and CDR2 FYNNEI. This CDR3 has 14 amino acids. The J segment lost 6 bases and the V segment lost 2 bases, leaving 7 bases of the junction unmatched. CDR3 region: CASSEWGGDVEQYF. Written as DNA, the CDR3 is TGTGCCAGCAGTGAATGGGGGGGGGACGTCGAGCAGTACTTC.

In this sample, this clone turned up once. The chain combines TRBV24-1 with TRBJ2-7; 8 bases map to TRBD1. J was trimmed by 3 bases and V by 2 bases; bases with no gene match: 5. The V gene's germline CDR1 is KGHDR and CDR2 SFDVKD. The CDR3 length is 15 residues. The CDR3 DNA is TGTGCCACCAGTGATTCGGGGACAGGACACTACGAGCAGTACTTC. This codes for CATSDSGTGHYEQYF.

The V gene is TRBV2, the J gene TRBJ1-4, with D uncertain. This CDR3 is 13 amino acids long. Germline loops: CDR1 SNHLY, CDR2 FYNNEI. The ends were cut back, 8 bases at V and 2 bases at J, with 9 bases in the middle. CDR3 coding DNA: TGTGCCAGCTGCCTCGGGACTAATGAAAAACTGTTTTTT. This sequence encodes CASCLGTNEKLFF.

This chain links TRBV7-2 with TRBJ2-7; tentatively, D is TRBD2 (6 bases). V lost 0 bases to trimming and J lost 6 bases, with 9 bases between them. This CDR3 is built from 13 residues. CDR1 SGHTA and CDR2 FQGNSA come from the germline V gene. In DNA, the CDR3 is TGTGCCAGCAGCTTAGCGGGAGGTTCCGAGCAGTACTTC. This gives the protein CASSLAGGSEQYF.

The chain carries TRBV6-5 and TRBJ2-3; 9 bases fit TRBD2. The CDR3 loop spans 16 amino acids. J lost 6 bases, V lost 0 bases, and 7 bases had no gene match. Germline assignment: CDR1 MNHEY and CDR2 SVGAGI. CDR3 DNA: TGTGCCAGCAGTTACTCGAGGCGGGGGGGCCCCGATACGCAGTATTTT. Encoded protein: CASSYSRRGGPDTQYF.

As concerns this clone: Compared with germline, one end of the junction differs, possibly owing to a read error. The chain has TRBV7-7 and TRBJ2-1; 9 bases align to TRBD2. The CDR3 covers 15 residues. The germline gives CDR1 SSHAT, CDR2 FNYEAQ (reference sequence). CDR3 in amino acids: CASSLLAGGYNEQFF. Here the CDR3 DNA reads TGTGCTAGCAGCTTACTCGCGGGGGGGTACAATGAGCAGTTCTTC.

The chain uses TRBV6-5 and TRBJ1-2, with 8 positions matching TRBD1. Trimming cost V 4 bases and J 6 bases; bases outside gene matches: 1. The CDR3 runs to 12 residues. Per the germline V gene, CDR1 is MNHEY and CDR2 is SVGAGI. Written as DNA, the CDR3 is TGTGCCAGCAGTTTGACAGGGGATGGCTACACCTTC. Translated, it gives CASSLTGDGYTF.

This clone has just a few counts. This rearrangement joins TRBV3-1 (or the pseudogene TRBV3-2) to TRBJ2-7; 7 bases line up with TRBD1. The V gene's germline CDR1 is LGHDT and CDR2 YNNKEL (reference sequence). The junction had 16 bases not matched to a gene; V was cut back by 6 bases and J by 5 bases. The CDR3 extends over 16 amino acids. The CDR3 region is CASRPTKETGLNEQYF. CDR3 bases: TGTGCCAGCAGACCAACCAAAGAGACAGGGCTCAACGAGCAGTACTTC.

The rearrangement links TRBV4-1 to TRBJ1-3, with D tentatively TRBD1 (5 bases). V lost 3 bases, J lost 0 bases, and 12 bases lay in between. Germline V CDR1 and CDR2: MGHRA, YSYEKL. CDR3 size: 16 residues. The CDR3 is CASSHPGGFSGNTIYF. The CDR3 DNA reads as TGCGCCAGCAGCCACCCCGGGGGATTCTCTGGAAACACCATATATTTT.

The chain is built from TRBV7-3 and TRBJ1-3, with TRBD1 matching over 8 bases. The germline gives CDR1 SGHTA, CDR2 FQGTGA. Unmatched junction bases numbered 3, after V lost 5 bases and J lost 3 bases. This CDR3 spans 14 amino acids. CDR3 DNA: TGTGCCAGCAGCCCTGACAGGGGTGGAAACACCATATATTTT. Translated: CASSPDRGGNTIYF.